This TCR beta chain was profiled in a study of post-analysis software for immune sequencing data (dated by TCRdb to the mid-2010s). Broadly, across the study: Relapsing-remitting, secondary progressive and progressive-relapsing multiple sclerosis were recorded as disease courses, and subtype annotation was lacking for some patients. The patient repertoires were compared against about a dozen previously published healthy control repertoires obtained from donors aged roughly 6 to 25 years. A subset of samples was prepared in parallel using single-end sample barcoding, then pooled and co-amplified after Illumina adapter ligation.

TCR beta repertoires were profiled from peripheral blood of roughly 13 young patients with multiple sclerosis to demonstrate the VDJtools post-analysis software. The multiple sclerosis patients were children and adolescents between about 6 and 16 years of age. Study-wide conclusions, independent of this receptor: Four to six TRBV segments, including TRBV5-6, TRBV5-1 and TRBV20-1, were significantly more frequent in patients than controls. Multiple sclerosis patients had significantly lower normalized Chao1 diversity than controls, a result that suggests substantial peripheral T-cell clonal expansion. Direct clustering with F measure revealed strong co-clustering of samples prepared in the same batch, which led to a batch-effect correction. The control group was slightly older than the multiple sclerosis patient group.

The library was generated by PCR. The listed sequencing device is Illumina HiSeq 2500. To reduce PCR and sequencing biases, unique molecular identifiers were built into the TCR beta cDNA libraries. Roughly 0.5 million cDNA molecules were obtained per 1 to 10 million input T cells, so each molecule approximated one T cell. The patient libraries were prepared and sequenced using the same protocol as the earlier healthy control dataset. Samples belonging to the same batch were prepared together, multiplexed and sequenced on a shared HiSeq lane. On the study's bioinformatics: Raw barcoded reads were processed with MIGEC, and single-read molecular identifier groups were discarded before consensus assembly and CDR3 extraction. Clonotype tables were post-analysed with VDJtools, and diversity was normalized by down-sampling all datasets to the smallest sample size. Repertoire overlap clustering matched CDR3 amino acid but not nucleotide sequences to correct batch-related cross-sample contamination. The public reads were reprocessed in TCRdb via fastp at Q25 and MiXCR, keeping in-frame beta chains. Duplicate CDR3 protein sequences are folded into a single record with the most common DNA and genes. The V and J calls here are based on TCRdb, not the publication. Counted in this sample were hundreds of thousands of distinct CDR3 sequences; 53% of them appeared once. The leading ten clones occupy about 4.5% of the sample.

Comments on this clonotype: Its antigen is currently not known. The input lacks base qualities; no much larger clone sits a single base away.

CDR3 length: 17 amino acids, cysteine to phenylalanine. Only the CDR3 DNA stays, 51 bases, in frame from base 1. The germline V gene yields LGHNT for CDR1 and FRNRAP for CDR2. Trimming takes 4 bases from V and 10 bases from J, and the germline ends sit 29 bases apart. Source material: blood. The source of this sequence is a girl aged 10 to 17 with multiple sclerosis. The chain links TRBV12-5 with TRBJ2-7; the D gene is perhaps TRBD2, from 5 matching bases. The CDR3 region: CASGSPRGTALRGTQYF. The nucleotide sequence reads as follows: TGTGCTAGTGGTTCACCACGGGGAACAGCACTTCGCGGAACCCAGTACTTC.